Listed below are T cell receptor beta chains from one sample, sequenced in a study of T cell repertoires in cytomegalovirus infection. Using its own MiXCR run on the reads, TCRdb lists one record per CDR3 protein. Among about 900,000 distinct CDR3 sequences, roughly 30% were seen once, and the ten largest hold around 15%. The antigens of these receptors remain unknown. Sequenced material: cultured CD8+ T cells from PBMCs, taken from culture after CMV antigen stimulation. The receptor set was obtained from a human donor in good health (CMV status not recorded). Some clones in this sample may be carry-over from other donors' samples. Both conserved end residues are part of each CDR3.

TRBJ2-7,TRBV7-6,CASSCMAGRTYEQYF
TRBJ1-4,TRBV7-8,CASSLETGLGEKLFF
TRBJ1-5,TRBV20-1,CSPTDRGRPSYCQQNQPQHF
TRBJ1-1,TRBV7-9,CASSLLTGMNTEAFF
TRBJ2-3,TRBV7-9,CASSKSGFTDTQYF
TRBJ1-6,TRBV6-6,CASGGGGHSPLHF
TRBJ2-3,TRBV2,CASSERSGRLAGGLGADTQYF
TRBJ2-5,TRBV7-9,CASSPPQGGETQYF
TRBJ2-7,TRBV5-6,CASSWGGSSYEQYF
TRBJ2-3,TRBV19,CASPPSGGAKDTQYF
TRBJ2-7,TRBV7-2,CASSLARRGRDYEQYF
TRBJ1-1,TRBV6-6,CASSATGGETEAFF
TRBJ2-7,TRBV6-5,CASSYEGLEQYF
TRBJ1-2,TRBV6-1,CASSYTIQGSGGYTF
TRBJ2-1,TRBV6-2/TRBV6-3,CASREPRTRTHLSYNEQFF
TRBJ2-1,TRBV7-2,CASSAYSGGADNEQFF
TRBJ2-1,TRBV19,CASSIGLRTSGPNNEQFF
TRBJ1-4,TRBV12-3/TRBV12-4,CASSFLGRINEKLFF
TRBJ2-7,TRBV6-1,CASSPGHRGGPLYEQYF
TRBJ2-7,TRBV12-3/TRBV12-4,CASSLGGSVHYEQYF
TRBJ1-1,TRBV7-6,CASSFNGEAFF
TRBJ2-1,TRBV19,CASSRLQGNEQFF
TRBJ1-2,TRBV6-5,CASSYGEDPLWGYTF
TRBJ2-1,TRBV7-9,CASSRTSGGPRYNEQFF
TRBJ2-7,TRBV6-1,CANSEVEKSSYEQYF
TRBJ1-1,TRBV27,CANSLTGGDTEAFF
TRBJ1-2,TRBV6-4,CASSGSVGYGYTF
TRBJ1-4,TRBV7-8,CASSLTTGGREKLFF
TRBJ2-1,TRBV5-5,CASSLDSRGNEQFF
TRBJ2-1,TRBV7-2,CASTGGTGEQFF
TRBJ1-3,TRBV14,CASSIGRNSGNTIYF
TRBJ1-6,TRBV27,CASSLSSQGVNSPLHF
TRBJ2-1,TRBV12-3/TRBV12-4,CASSHGGLEQFF
TRBJ1-2,TRBV7-9,CASSAWDRGPSGYTF
TRBJ2-6,TRBV6-1,CASSVRQGGANVLTF
TRBJ2-7,TRBV19,CASSFSRDRDEQYF
TRBJ2-7,TRBV27,CASRQPGTHHEQYF
TRBJ2-1,TRBV7-2,CASRPGDVDYNEQFF
TRBJ1-6,TRBV3-1,CASSQRFGPTRNSPLHF
TRBJ1-3,TRBV4-2,CASSHGRGNSGNTIYF